The 20 T cell receptor beta chains below all came from one sample that was sequenced in a study of identical twins. One entry per CDR3 protein, called by TCRdb with MiXCR from the 5' RACE reads. Among 460,000 or so distinct CDR3 sequences, approximately 14% were seen once, and the ten largest hold around 0.57%. These same data were also listed under a study on yellow fever vaccine responses in identical twins.

The specimen was CD4+ T cells sorted from blood. The receptor source for this set is a woman between 18 and 29 years old in good health.

This clonotype was seen a few times. This chain uses TRBV29-1 with TRBJ2-7, with TRBD1 matching over 7 bases. Germline trimming cut 5 bases from V and 3 bases from J; bases unmatched to any gene: 7. CDR1 and CDR2 (germline): SQVTM, ANQGSEA. There are 13 residues in the CDR3. Here the CDR3 reads CSVYDRALYEQYF. The CDR3 DNA sequence: TGCAGCGTTTATGACAGGGCTCTCTACGAGCAGTACTTC.

The DNA of the CDR3 is TGCAGTGCTAGAGGACAGGGGGCCCCCTACGAGCAGTACTTC. It translates to CSARGQGAPYEQYF. The rearrangement joins TRBV20-1 to TRBJ2-7, with 10 nucleotides matching TRBD1. Trimming took 1 base from V and 2 from J; bases not matched to a gene: 2. The CDR3 consists of 14 residues. Germline CDR1 and CDR2: DFQATT and SNEGSKA (reference sequence).

This clonotype occurred a few times. This chain uses TRBV6-1 with TRBJ2-6; D is undetermined. Germline CDR1 reads MNHNS; CDR2 reads SASEGT. The ends were cut back, 8 bases at V and 0 bases at J, with 17 bases in the middle. This CDR3 contains 17 residues. The CDR3 nucleotides are TGTGCCAGCCGTCGTCCCCCCACACTCTCTGGGGCCAACGTCCTGACTTTC. It codes for CASRRPPTLSGANVLTF.

This clonotype came up a few times. This sequence joins TRBV28 and TRBJ2-7; 11 nucleotides agree with TRBD2. V lost 3 bases to trimming and J lost 2 bases; unmatched junction nucleotides: 6. This CDR3 comprises 16 residues. Germline V lookup: CDR1 MDHEN, CDR2 SYDVKM. This CDR3 is CASSFGTSGSPYEQYF. The CDR3 DNA reads as TGTGCCAGCAGTTTCGGAACTAGCGGGAGTCCCTACGAGCAGTACTTC.

The rearrangement joins TRBV7-3 to TRBJ2-1; D not certain. This CDR3 is built from 13 residues. CDR1 is SGHTA and CDR2 is FQGTGA in the germline V gene. Deletions cut 3 bases from V and 8 bases from J, with 11 bases between. CDR3 coding DNA: TGTGCCAGCAGCTTGTTAGGGATCGATGAGCAGTTCTTC. Its translation is CASSLLGIDEQFF.

DNA of the CDR3: TGTGCCAGCAGTAGGGACGGGAGGGTTTGGTCCTACAATGAGCAGTTCTTC. Its translation: CASSRDGRVWSYNEQFF. The chain carries TRBV6-1 and TRBJ2-1; 8 positions agree with TRBD2. V gave up 5 bases and J gave up 1 base; unmatched junction bases: 10. CDR3 length: 17 amino acids. Germline lookup yields CDR1 MNHNS and CDR2 SASEGT.

A few counts support this clonotype. The chain recombines TRBV6-5 with TRBJ1-1; D unclear. There are 15 residues in the CDR3. Trimming left V 4 bases short and J 6 bases short, with 18 bases between. Germline-derived CDR1 and CDR2 are MNHEY and SVGAGI. CDR3 DNA sequence: TGTGCCAGCAGTTCGGCGAGGCTCGTGGGCGCTGAAGCTTTCTTT. This gives the protein CASSSARLVGAEAFF.

The chain couples TRBV25-1 to TRBJ2-2; TRBD1 might be the D (5 bases). The CDR3 runs 16 residues. The germline V gene has CDR1 MGHDK and CDR2 SYGVNS. Between the trimmed V and J ends, which lost 1 base and 7 bases, there was a span of 16 bases. The CDR3 region is CASSEFRQGGIGELFF. The DNA for the CDR3 is TGTGCCAGCAGTGAATTTCGGCAGGGTGGCATCGGGGAGCTGTTTTTT.

There are a few counts of this clonotype. V is TRBV3-1 and J is TRBJ2-7; unclear D gene. The CDR3 is 12 residues long. Looked up from germline, CDR1 is LGHDT and CDR2 is YNNKEL (reference sequence). Trimming took 3 bases from V and 6 from J, leaving 9 bases between them. CDR3 amino acids: CASSQTRGEQYF. The CDR3 DNA is TGTGCCAGCAGCCAGACCCGCGGCGAGCAGTACTTC.

This clonotype turned up a few times. The chain links TRBV12-3 or TRBV12-4 to TRBJ2-7; 9 positions agree with TRBD1. This CDR3 has 14 residues. The trim removed 6 bases at V and 2 bases at J, leaving 5 bases unmatched. In DNA form, the CDR3 reads TGTGCCAGCAGGTATCGACAGGGGGCCTACGAGCAGTACTTC. Translated: CASRYRQGAYEQYF.

This clonotype was counted between two and nine times. The rearrangement joins TRBV5-1 to TRBJ1-5; D is unresolved. CDR3 length equals 13 residues. V lost 4 bases, J lost 4 bases, and 9 bases lay in between. The germline gives CDR1 SGHRS, CDR2 YFSETQ. The CDR3 DNA reads as TGCGCCAGCAGCCCCTGGACGAATCAGCCCCAGCATTTT. Amino acids: CASSPWTNQPQHF.

The chain carries TRBV20-1 and TRBJ2-7, with no clear D. Germline lookup yields CDR1 DFQATT and CDR2 SNEGSKA (reference sequence). The length of the CDR3 is 12 residues. Deletions cut 4 bases from V and 12 bases from J, with 19 bases between. This CDR3 is CSATAGPPLAYF. The CDR3 DNA reads as TGCAGTGCTACCGCCGGGCCCCCTTTGGCGTACTTC.

The rearrangement joins TRBV7-8 to TRBJ1-3; D is ambiguous. The V end lost 8 bases, the J end lost 0 bases, and 8 bases lay between the germline ends. The CDR3 is made up of 13 amino acids. CDR1 and CDR2 (germline): SGHVS, FQNEAQ. Here the CDR3 DNA reads TGTGCCAGCCAAGAGAGCTCTGGAAACACCATATATTTT. It encodes CASQESSGNTIYF.

The chain carries TRBV6-5 and TRBJ2-1; D perhaps matches TRBD2 (5 bases). Trimming removed 4 bases from V and 3 bases from J, with 13 bases in between. CDR3 size: 15 residues. CDR1 and CDR2 (germline): MNHEY, SVGAGI. This chain's CDR3 is CASSFRGTFYNEQFF. The CDR3 bases are TGTGCCAGCAGTTTCCGGGGAACCTTCTACAATGAGCAGTTCTTC.

The rearrangement links TRBV9 to TRBJ2-7; TRBD1 agrees at 9 bases. V trimming: 3 bases; J trimming: 6 bases; junction bases outside the gene matches: 1. In germline, CDR1 is SGDLS, CDR2 YYNGEE. The CDR3 is 12 residues long. CDR3 sequence: CASSATGGEQYF. The CDR3 DNA reads TGTGCCAGCAGCGCGACAGGGGGCGAGCAGTACTTC.

This clonotype has at least ten counts. The V gene is TRBV20-1, the J gene TRBJ2-2; the match to TRBD2 covers 9 bases. Germline loops: CDR1 DFQATT, CDR2 SNEGSKA (reference sequence). This CDR3 comprises 14 residues. After removal of 2 bases from V and 4 bases from J, the junction contained 2 bases not matched to a gene. The CDR3 sequence is CSARLAGLTGELFF. DNA of the CDR3: TGCAGTGCTAGACTAGCGGGACTCACCGGGGAGCTGTTTTTT.

This clonotype was counted only a few times. This sequence joins TRBV20-1 and TRBJ2-5, with a weak D call TRBD1 (5 bases). The CDR3 consists of 14 residues. Germline-derived CDR1 and CDR2 are DFQATT and SNEGSKA (reference sequence). V was cut by 5 bases and J by 1 base, with 14 bases left in between. CDR3: CSARRQQFQETQYF. The CDR3 DNA sequence: TGCAGTGCTCGCCGACAGCAGTTCCAAGAGACCCAGTACTTC.

This chain links TRBV6-2 or TRBV6-3 with TRBJ2-7; 9 bases align to TRBD2. The CDR3 has 15 amino acids. Germline V gene sequence: CDR1 MNHEY, CDR2 SVGEGT. V shed 0 bases and J 3 bases; nucleotides not matched to a gene: 3. The CDR3 loop reads CASSYSASGNYEQYF. The CDR3 DNA reads TGTGCCAGCAGTTACTCGGCTAGCGGGAACTACGAGCAGTACTTC.

Many counts were recorded for this clonotype. The chain is built from TRBV5-1 and TRBJ2-7; TRBD1 matches 12 bases. From germline, CDR1 is SGHRS and CDR2 YFSETQ. The CDR3 runs to 16 residues. The J segment lost 1 base and the V segment lost 1 base, leaving 3 bases of the junction unmatched. DNA of the CDR3: TGCGCCAGCAGCTTGTCGGGACAGGGGGCATCCTACGAGCAGTACTTC. Amino acids: CASSLSGQGASYEQYF.

This clonotype was observed at least ten times. The rearrangement links TRBV11-2 to TRBJ2-2; D not certain. The CDR3 loop spans 14 amino acids. Germline V CDR1 and CDR2: SGHAT, FQNNGV. V was trimmed by 1 base and J by 3 bases, leaving 6 bases between them. The CDR3 protein is CASSLVGYTGELFF. CDR3 bases: TGTGCCAGCAGCTTAGTTGGGTACACCGGGGAGCTGTTTTTT.